The present T cell receptor beta chain was sequenced within a study of post-analysis software for immune sequencing data. Germline loops: CDR1 SGHRS, CDR2 YFSETQ. The CDR3 is 13 amino acids. Study findings and constraints: TRBV5-6, TRBV5-1 and TRBV20-1 belonged to a set of about five TRBV segments that were more frequent in patients than controls. Same-batch samples co-clustered strongly by F measure. Normalized Chao1 diversity was significantly lower in multiple sclerosis patients than in controls.

This clonotype was found a few times. Antigen specificity is unknown. Germline and junction disagree at one end, which may indicate a read error. Unique molecular identifiers were built into the TCR beta cDNA libraries. TCRdb used MiXCR to reprocess the PCR reads, holding one entry per CDR3 protein. In the table there are 250,000 to 300,000 distinct CDR3 sequences, 36% of which are singletons. The sample consisted of blood. The rearrangement uses TRBV5-1 and TRBJ1-2, with D possibly matching TRBD1 (5 bases). This clonotype originated in a girl aged 5 to 17 with multiple sclerosis. CDR3 bases: TGCACCAGCAGCTTAGACAGAGACTATGGCTACACCTTC. Its translation is CTSSLDRDYGYTF.